Each of the 26 T cell receptor beta chains below was sequenced from the same sample in a study of T cells in localized non-small cell lung cancer. Using immunoSEQ multiplex PCR, the repertoire was profiled, and TCRdb retains in-frame clones only, with some absent. The sample shows about 2,000 clones, approximately 17% of them seen only once. Sequenced here: normal lung tissue next to the tumor, sampled before any cancer treatment. The origin of the receptors is a man aged 40 to 70 with stage II squamous cell lung carcinoma.

In its sample, this clone was seen a few times. The chain recombines TRBV6-8 with TRBJ1-1; D perhaps matches TRBD1 (6 bases). Trimming took off 7 bases at V and 5 bases at J, with 23 bases between the two ends. From germline, CDR1 is MNHGY and CDR2 SAAAGT. The CDR3 runs 16 residues. In nucleotides, the CDR3 is TGTGCCAGCACCCAGGCACGGGGGGCGCGCACAACTGAAGCTTTCTTT. It specifies CASTQARGARTTEAFF.

This clone was recorded at least ten times. The rearrangement uses TRBV7-2 and TRBJ1-2; D gene ambiguous. In germline, CDR1 is SGHTA, CDR2 FQGNSA. The CDR3 consists of 13 residues. V lost 5 bases, J lost 8 bases, and 15 bases lay in between. The CDR3 loop reads CASSPSGHGGYTF. CDR3 nucleotide sequence: TGTGCCAGCAGCCCCTCGGGCCACGGGGGCTACACCTTC.

The chain joins TRBV6-8 to TRBJ2-5; 9 bases map to TRBD1. The CDR3 has 15 amino acids. V lost 1 base and J lost 3; bases outside the gene matches: 3. Germline V gene lookup returns CDR1 MNHGY and CDR2 SAAAGT. This chain's CDR3 is CASSYFDRGEETQYF. In DNA form, the CDR3 reads TGTGCCAGCAGTTACTTCGACAGGGGGGAAGAGACCCAGTACTTC.

The chain has TRBV5-1 and TRBJ2-3; D is undetermined. CDR1 SGHRS and CDR2 YFSETQ come from the germline V gene. This CDR3 region has 14 residues. Trimming removed 0 bases at V and 4 bases at J, with 9 bases between. The CDR3 loop reads CASSLASPSDTQYF. CDR3 DNA sequence: TGCGCCAGCAGCTTGGCCTCTCCGTCAGATACGCAGTATTTT.

This clone was observed a handful of times. The V call is TRBV11-3, the J call TRBJ1-1, with a possible D match to TRBD1 (6 bases). The germline CDR1 and CDR2 sequences are SGHNT and YENEEA. Trimming pared 5 bases from V and 6 bases from J, leaving 16 bases between. The CDR3 is made up of 14 amino acids. The DNA of the CDR3 is TGTGCCAGCAGCGCCAGACAGGTAACGTCTGAAGCTTTCTTT. Translating gives CASSARQVTSEAFF.

Relative to its sample, this clone is medium-sized (0.01 to 0.1%). The chain couples TRBV9 to TRBJ1-1; D ambiguous. The CDR3 consists of 14 residues. The germline V gene encodes CDR1 SGDLS and CDR2 YYNGEE. V shed 3 bases and J shed 4 bases, with 13 bases lying between them. The CDR3 sequence is CASSAGGGFTEAFF. The CDR3, as DNA: TGTGCCAGCAGCGCGGGAGGAGGGTTCACTGAAGCTTTCTTT.

This clone was picked up a small number of times. The V gene is TRBV28, the J gene TRBJ2-7; D is undetermined. The CDR3 spans 13 residues. The germline V gene encodes CDR1 MDHEN and CDR2 SYDVKM. Trimming left V 3 bases short and J 1 base short, with 7 bases between. Here the CDR3 reads CASSLVASYEQYF. The CDR3, as DNA: TGTGCCAGCAGTTTGGTTGCGTCCTACGAGCAGTACTTC.

The sample holds a few counts of this clone. The CDR3 reads CASSSKRAGNTGELFF. CDR3 nucleotide sequence: TGTGCCAGCAGCTCGAAGCGGGCCGGGAACACCGGGGAGCTGTTTTTT. The rearrangement links TRBV11-3 to TRBJ2-2; tentative D call: TRBD2 (6 bases). This CDR3 is 16 amino acids long. CDR1 is SGHNT and CDR2 is YENEEA in the germline V gene. Trimming left V 4 bases short and J 1 base short, with 13 bases between.

This clone came up a few times. J is TRBJ1-1 and V is TRBV19, with D tentatively TRBD1 (6 bases). The germline CDR1 and CDR2 sequences are LNHDA and SQIVND (reference sequence). The CDR3 covers 14 residues. The CDR3 sequence: CASTGWGRNTEAFF. CDR3 in DNA: TGTGCTTCGACAGGTTGGGGTAGAAACACTGAAGCTTTCTTT.

This clone was seen a handful of times. The rearrangement joins TRBV11-3 to TRBJ2-7, with 8 bases identical to TRBD2. This CDR3 spans 17 amino acids. J gave up 0 bases and V 6 bases, and 13 bases lay outside the gene matches. Germline CDR1 SGHNT, CDR2 YENEEA. CDR3 bases: TGTGCCAGCAGTCGCATCCTACAGCGGGAGTTCTCCTACGAGCAGTACTTC. This codes for CASSRILQREFSYEQYF. Variable domain in full (rest from reference TRBV11-3 and TRBJ2-7): EAGVVQSPRYKIIEKKQPVAFWCNPISGHNTLYWYLQNLGQGPELLIRYENEEAVDDSQLPKDRFSAERLKGVDSTLKIQPAELGDSAVYLCASSRILQREFSYEQYFGPGTRLTVT.

The gene calls are TRBV6-8 and TRBJ1-2; 7 bases align to TRBD1. Germline CDR1 and CDR2: MNHGY and SAAAGT. The trim removed 6 bases at V and 7 bases at J, leaving 8 bases unmatched. The CDR3 runs 13 residues. CDR3 sequence reads: CASSVQGLGGYTF. The CDR3, as DNA: TGTGCCAGCAGCGTACAGGGGCTGGGTGGCTACACCTTC.

The chain is built from TRBV11-3 and TRBJ1-4; weak D call: TRBD1 (5 bases). Looked up from germline, CDR1 is SGHNT and CDR2 is YENEEA. Trimming removed 5 bases at V and 3 bases at J, with 16 bases between. The CDR3 consists of 16 residues. CDR3 nucleotides: TGTGCCAGCAGCAGGGGCCCGCAGGGCTCTAATGAAAAACTGTTTTTT. The encoded protein is CASSRGPQGSNEKLFF.

The chain recombines TRBV19 with TRBJ2-1; 7 nucleotides match TRBD2. Losses at the gene ends were 0 bases for V and 4 bases for J; bases not matched to a gene: 9. The germline gives CDR1 LNHDA, CDR2 SQIVND (reference sequence). This CDR3 has 17 residues. The CDR3 protein is CASSIDVASGTYNEQFF. The CDR3 region has the DNA TGTGCCAGTAGTATAGATGTGGCTAGCGGAACATACAATGAGCAGTTCTTC.

This clone has more than one count but fewer than ten. This chain joins TRBV11-3 and TRBJ1-3; D uncertain. The CDR3 extends over 15 amino acids. The V gene's germline CDR1 is SGHNT and CDR2 YENEEA. Trimming took 0 bases from V and 4 from J, leaving 10 bases between them. The CDR3 region is CASSLDTGEGNTIYF. Here the CDR3 DNA reads TGTGCCAGCAGCTTAGACACCGGGGAAGGAAACACCATATATTTT.

This clone is labeled medium-sized (0.01 to 0.1%). V gene TRBV11-3 combines with J gene TRBJ1-5; 9 nucleotides agree with TRBD1. V gave up 5 bases and J gave up 6 bases; unmatched junction bases: 5. The CDR3 is 14 amino acids. CDR1 SGHNT and CDR2 YENEEA come from the germline V gene. CDR3 loop: CASSLGQGSQPQHF. DNA for the CDR3: TGTGCCAGCAGCCTCGGACAGGGGAGTCAGCCCCAGCATTTT.

The CDR3 region is CASSALGRENYGYTF. The CDR3 region has the DNA TGTGCCAGTAGTGCCCTGGGACGGGAGAACTATGGCTACACCTTC. J is TRBJ1-2 and V is TRBV19, with D possibly being TRBD1 (5 bases). The CDR3 spans 15 residues. The ends were cut back, 5 bases at V and 2 bases at J, with 15 bases in the middle. CDR1 and CDR2 (germline): LNHDA, SQIVND (reference sequence).

The V gene is TRBV4-1, the J gene TRBJ1-2; no reliable D call. Looked up from germline, CDR1 is MGHRA and CDR2 is YSYEKL. V dropped 0 bases and J dropped 10 bases, with 15 bases sitting between them. This CDR3 is built from 14 residues. The CDR3 sequence: CASSQDVAAFLYTF. The CDR3 bases are TGCGCCAGCAGCCAAGATGTGGCAGCTTTTCTCTACACCTTC.

This chain links TRBV25-1 with TRBJ1-1; D perhaps matches TRBD1 (6 bases). From germline, CDR1 is MGHDK and CDR2 SYGVNS. The V gene lost 6 bases and the J gene lost 3 bases, with 8 bases spanning the gap. There are 12 residues in the CDR3. The CDR3 here is CASRRGYTEAFF. CDR3 coding DNA: TGTGCCAGCAGAAGGGGGTACACTGAAGCTTTCTTT. The full variable domain, in which reference TRBV25-1 and TRBJ1-1 provide the parts outside the CDR3, is EADIYQTPRYLVIGTGKKITLECSQTMGHDKMYWYQQDPGMELHLIHYSYGVNSTEKGDLSSESTVSRIRTEHFPLTLESARPSHTSQYLCASRRGYTEAFFGQGTRLTVV.

The V call is TRBV12-2, the J call TRBJ2-7; the D segment call TRBD2 is taken from the table without a DNA check. TRBV12-2 is tagged as a pseudogene. This CDR3 has 16 residues. DNA of the CDR3: TGTGCAAGTCGCTTATTTTTGGGTAGCGGACCCTACGAGCAGTACTTC. It specifies CASRLFLGSGPYEQYF.

The chain joins TRBV4-1 to TRBJ2-2; 8 nucleotides agree with TRBD2. Germline assignment: CDR1 MGHRA and CDR2 YSYEKL. J was trimmed by 5 bases and V by 1 base; bases with no gene match: 21. The CDR3 has 21 amino acids. The CDR3 nucleotides are TGCGCCAGCAGCCAAGGGGGGGGAGCGGGAGCCTTAAGATTCGGGACCGGGGAGCTGTTTTTT. It translates to CASSQGGGAGALRFGTGELFF.

The rearrangement uses TRBV28 and TRBJ1-5, with D tentatively TRBD1 (6 bases). Germline values: CDR1 MDHEN, CDR2 SYDVKM. The CDR3 has 16 residues. Trimming cost V 2 bases and J 5 bases, with 16 bases left between them. This chain's CDR3 is CASSLGGATSYQPQHF. Here the CDR3 DNA reads TGTGCCAGCAGTTTAGGGGGCGCGACAAGTTATCAGCCCCAGCATTTT.

This clone ranks as medium-sized (0.01 to 0.1%). The chain has TRBV6-8 and TRBJ2-7; D not resolved. This CDR3 is 13 amino acids long. CDR1 and CDR2 (germline): MNHGY, SAAAGT. The ends were cut back, 0 bases at V and 2 bases at J, with 5 bases in the middle. CDR3: CASSYSQTYEQYF. CDR3 coding DNA: TGTGCCAGCAGTTACTCCCAGACCTACGAGCAGTACTTC.

This clone was recorded a few times. The CDR3 nucleotides are TGTGCCAGCAGCGAGACAGGCTCAGCGTGGAATGAGCAGTTCTTC. Translating gives CASSETGSAWNEQFF. This sequence joins TRBV28 and TRBJ2-1, with D tentatively TRBD1 (6 bases). Trimming left V 6 bases short and J 7 bases short, with 19 bases between. Germline loops: CDR1 MDHEN, CDR2 SYDVKM. The CDR3 runs to 15 residues.

This clone was observed a handful of times. This chain links TRBV28 with TRBJ2-2; possible D gene TRBD1, 6 bases. The CDR3 runs 13 residues. V shed 7 bases and J shed 3 bases, with 9 bases lying between them. Germline V CDR1 and CDR2: MDHEN, SYDVKM. The CDR3 region has the DNA TGTGCCAGCAAAAGGACAGACACCGGGGAGCTGTTTTTT. Translating gives CASKRTDTGELFF.

This clone was observed a few times. The V and J genes are TRBV11-3 and TRBJ1-1; no clear D gene. Per the germline V gene, CDR1 is SGHNT and CDR2 is YENEEA. V shed 2 bases and J shed 5 bases, with 12 bases lying between them. This CDR3 region has 14 residues. The CDR3 DNA sequence: TGTGCCAGCAGCTTAAAGGGAGGAGGTACTGAAGCTTTCTTT. It translates to CASSLKGGGTEAFF. The full variable domain, rest sourced from reference TRBV11-3 and TRBJ1-1, is EAGVVQSPRYKIIEKKQPVAFWCNPISGHNTLYWYLQNLGQGPELLIRYENEEAVDDSQLPKDRFSAERLKGVDSTLKIQPAELGDSAVYLCASSLKGGGTEAFFGQGTRLTVV.

This clone has just a few counts. This chain joins TRBV11-3 and TRBJ2-4; TRBD2 matches at 7 bases. CDR1 and CDR2 (germline): SGHNT, YENEEA. The V gene end was trimmed by 5 bases and the J gene end by 9 bases; junction bases not matched to a gene: 10. CDR3 length equals 14 residues. The CDR3 nucleotides read TGTGCCAGCAGCGTCCGGGGGGATGAGGGCATTCAGTACTTC. Translation: CASSVRGDEGIQYF.